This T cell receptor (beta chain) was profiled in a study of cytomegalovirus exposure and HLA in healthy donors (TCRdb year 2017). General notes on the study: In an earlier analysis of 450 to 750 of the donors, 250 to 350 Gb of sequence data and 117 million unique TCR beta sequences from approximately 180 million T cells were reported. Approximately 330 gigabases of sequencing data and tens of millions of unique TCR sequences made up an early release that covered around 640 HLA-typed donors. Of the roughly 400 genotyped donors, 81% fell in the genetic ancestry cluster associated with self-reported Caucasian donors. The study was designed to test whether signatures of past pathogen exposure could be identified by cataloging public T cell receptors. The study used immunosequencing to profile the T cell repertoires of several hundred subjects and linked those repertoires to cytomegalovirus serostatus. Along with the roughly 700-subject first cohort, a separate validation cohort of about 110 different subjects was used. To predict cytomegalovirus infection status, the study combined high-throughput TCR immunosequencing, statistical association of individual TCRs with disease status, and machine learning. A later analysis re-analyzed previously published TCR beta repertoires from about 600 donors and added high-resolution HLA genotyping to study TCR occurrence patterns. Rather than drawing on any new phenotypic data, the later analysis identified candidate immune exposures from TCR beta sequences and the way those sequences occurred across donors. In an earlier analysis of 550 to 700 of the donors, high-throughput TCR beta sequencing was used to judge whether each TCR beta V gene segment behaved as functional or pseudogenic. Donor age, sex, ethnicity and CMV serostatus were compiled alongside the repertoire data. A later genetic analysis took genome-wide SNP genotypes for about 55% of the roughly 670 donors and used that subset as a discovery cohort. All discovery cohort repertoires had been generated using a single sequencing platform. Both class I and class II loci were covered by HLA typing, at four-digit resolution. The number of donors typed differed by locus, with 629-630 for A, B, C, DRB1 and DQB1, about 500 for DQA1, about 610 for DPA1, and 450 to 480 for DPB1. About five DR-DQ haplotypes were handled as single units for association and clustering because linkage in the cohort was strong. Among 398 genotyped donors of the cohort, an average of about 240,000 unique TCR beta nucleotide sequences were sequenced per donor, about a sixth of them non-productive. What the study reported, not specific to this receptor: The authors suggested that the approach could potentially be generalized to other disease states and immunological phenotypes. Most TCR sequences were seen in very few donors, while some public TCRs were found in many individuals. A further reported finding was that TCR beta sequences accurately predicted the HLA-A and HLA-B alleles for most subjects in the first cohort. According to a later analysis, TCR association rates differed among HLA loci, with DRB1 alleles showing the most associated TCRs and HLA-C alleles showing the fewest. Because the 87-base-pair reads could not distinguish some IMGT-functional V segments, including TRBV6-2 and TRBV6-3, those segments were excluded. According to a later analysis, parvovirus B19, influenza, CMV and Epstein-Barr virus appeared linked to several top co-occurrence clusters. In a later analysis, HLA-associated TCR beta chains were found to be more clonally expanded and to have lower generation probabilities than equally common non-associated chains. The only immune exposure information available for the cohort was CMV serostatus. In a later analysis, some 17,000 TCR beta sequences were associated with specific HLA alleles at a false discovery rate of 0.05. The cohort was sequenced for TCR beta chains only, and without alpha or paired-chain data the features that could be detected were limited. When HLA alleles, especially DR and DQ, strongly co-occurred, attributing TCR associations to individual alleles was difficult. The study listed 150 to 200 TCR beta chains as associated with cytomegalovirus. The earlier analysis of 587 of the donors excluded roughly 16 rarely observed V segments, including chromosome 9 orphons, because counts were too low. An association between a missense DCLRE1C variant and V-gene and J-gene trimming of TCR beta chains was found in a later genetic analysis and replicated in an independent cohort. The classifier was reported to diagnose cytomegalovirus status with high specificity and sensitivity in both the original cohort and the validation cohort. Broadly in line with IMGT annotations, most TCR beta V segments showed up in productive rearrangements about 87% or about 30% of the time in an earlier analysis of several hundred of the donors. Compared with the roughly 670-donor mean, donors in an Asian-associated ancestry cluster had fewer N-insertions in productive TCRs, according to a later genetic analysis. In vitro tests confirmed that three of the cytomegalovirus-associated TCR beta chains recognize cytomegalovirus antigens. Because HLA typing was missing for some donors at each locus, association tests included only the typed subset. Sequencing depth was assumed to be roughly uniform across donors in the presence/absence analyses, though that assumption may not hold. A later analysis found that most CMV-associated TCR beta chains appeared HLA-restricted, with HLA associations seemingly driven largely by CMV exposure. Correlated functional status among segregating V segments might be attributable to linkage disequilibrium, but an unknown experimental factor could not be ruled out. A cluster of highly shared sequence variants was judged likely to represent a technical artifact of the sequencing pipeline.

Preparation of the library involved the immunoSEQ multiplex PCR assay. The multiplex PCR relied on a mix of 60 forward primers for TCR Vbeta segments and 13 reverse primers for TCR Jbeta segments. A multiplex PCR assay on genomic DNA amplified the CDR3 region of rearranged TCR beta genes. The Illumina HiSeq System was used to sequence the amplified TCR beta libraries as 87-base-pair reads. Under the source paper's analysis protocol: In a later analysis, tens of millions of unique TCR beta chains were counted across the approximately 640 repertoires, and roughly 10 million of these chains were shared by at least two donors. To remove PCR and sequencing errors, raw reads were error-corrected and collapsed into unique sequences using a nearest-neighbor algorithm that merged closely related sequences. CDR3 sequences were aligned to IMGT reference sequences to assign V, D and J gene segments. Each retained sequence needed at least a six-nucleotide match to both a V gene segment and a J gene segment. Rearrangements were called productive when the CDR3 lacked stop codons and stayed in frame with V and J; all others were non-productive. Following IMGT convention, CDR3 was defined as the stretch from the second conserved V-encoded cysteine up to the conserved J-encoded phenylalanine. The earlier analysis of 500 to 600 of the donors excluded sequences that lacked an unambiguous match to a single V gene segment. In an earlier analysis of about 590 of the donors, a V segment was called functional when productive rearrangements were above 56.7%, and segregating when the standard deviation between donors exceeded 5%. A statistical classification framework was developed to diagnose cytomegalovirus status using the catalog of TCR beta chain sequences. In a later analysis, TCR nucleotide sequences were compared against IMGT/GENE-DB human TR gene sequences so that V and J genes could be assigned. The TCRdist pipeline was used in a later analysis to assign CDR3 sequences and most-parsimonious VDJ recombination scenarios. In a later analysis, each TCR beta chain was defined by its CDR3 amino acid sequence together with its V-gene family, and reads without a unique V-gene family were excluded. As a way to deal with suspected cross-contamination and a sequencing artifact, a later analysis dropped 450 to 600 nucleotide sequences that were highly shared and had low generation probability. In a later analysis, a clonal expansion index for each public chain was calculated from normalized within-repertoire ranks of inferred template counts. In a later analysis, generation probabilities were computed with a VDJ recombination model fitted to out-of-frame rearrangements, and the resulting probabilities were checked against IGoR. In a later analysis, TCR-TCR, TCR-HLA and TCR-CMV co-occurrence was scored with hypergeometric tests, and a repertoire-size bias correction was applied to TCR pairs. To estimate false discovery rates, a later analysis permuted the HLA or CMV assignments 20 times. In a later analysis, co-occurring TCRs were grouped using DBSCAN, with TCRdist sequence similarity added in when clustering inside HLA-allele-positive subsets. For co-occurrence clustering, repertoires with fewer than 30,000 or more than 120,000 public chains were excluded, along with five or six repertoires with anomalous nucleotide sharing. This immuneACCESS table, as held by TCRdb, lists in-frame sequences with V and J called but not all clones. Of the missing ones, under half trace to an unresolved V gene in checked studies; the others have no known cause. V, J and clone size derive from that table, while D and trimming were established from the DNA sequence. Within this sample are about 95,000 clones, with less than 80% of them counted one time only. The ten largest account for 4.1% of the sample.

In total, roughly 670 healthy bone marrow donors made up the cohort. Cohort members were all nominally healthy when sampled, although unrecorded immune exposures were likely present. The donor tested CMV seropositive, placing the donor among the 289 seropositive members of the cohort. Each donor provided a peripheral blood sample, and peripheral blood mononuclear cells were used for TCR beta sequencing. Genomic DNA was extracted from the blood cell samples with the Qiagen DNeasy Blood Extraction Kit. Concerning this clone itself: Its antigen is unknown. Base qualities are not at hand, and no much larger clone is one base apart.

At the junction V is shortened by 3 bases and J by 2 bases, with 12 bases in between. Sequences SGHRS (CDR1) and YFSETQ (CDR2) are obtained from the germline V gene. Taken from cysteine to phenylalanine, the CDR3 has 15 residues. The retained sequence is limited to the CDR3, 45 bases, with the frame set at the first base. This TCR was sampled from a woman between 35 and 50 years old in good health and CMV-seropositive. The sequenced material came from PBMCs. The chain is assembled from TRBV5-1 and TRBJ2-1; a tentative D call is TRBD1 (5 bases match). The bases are TGCGCCAGCAGCTCGCGGACACCGACCTACAATGAGCAGTTCTTC. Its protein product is CASSSRTPTYNEQFF.